This TCR beta chain was sequenced in a study of metastatic and nonmetastatic thyroid tumors. The CDR3 runs 13 residues. Germline CDR1 MDHEN, CDR2 SYDVKM. Trimming took off 6 bases at V and 7 bases at J, with 13 bases between the two ends. TCRdb recomputed clones from the PCR reads via MiXCR. The data show about 19,000 clones, with 15% to 20% seen just once and around 20% held by the top ten. The table lists this clone with many counts. Thyroid surgery had not been preceded by any treatment in any patient. This clonotype originated in a male donor with papillary thyroid cancer or a benign thyroid nodule (not recorded which). Some clones in this sample may be carry-over from other donors' samples. Sequencing input: blood. The V and J genes are TRBV28 and TRBJ2-1; the D call may be TRBD1 or TRBD2 (5 bases each). CDR3 residues: CASRGESWNEQFF. CDR3 bases: TGTGCCAGCAGAGGGGAGAGTTGGAATGAGCAGTTCTTC.